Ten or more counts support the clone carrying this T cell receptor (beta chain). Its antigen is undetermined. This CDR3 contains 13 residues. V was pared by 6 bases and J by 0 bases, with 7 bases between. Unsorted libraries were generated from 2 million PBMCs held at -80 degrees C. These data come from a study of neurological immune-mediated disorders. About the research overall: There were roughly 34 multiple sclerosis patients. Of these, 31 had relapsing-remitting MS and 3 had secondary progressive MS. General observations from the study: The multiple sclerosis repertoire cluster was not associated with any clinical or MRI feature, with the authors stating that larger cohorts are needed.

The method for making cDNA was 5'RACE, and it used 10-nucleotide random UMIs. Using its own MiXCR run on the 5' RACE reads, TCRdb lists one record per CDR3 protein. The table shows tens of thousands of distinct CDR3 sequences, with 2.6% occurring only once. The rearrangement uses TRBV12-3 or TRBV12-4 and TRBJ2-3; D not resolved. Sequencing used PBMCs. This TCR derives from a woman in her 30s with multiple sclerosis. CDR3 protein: CASRGDSTDTQYF. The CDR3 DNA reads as TGTGCCAGCAGGGGCGATAGCACAGATACGCAGTATTTT.